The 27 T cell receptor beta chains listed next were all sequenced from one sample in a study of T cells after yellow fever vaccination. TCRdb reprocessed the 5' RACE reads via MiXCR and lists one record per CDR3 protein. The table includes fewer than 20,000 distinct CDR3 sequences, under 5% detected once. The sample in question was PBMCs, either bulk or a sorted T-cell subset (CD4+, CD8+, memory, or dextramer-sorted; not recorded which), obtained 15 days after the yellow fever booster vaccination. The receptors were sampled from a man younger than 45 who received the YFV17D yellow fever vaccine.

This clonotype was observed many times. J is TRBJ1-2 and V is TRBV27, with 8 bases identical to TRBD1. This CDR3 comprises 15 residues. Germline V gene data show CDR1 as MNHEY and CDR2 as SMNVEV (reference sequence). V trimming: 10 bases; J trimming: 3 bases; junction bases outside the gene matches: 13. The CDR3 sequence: CATFGRTGPHYGYTF. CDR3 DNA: TGTGCCACGTTCGGAAGGACAGGGCCCCACTATGGCTACACCTTC.

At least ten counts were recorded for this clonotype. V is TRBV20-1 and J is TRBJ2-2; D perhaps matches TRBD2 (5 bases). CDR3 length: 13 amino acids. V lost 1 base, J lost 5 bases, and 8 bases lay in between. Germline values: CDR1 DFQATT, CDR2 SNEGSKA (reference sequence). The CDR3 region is CSARVRDTGELFF. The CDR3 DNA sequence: TGCAGTGCTAGAGTCCGGGATACCGGGGAGCTGTTTTTT.

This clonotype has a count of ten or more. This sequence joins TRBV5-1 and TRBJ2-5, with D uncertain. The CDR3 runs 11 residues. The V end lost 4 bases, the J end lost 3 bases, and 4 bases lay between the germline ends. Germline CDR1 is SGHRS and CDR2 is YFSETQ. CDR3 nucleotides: TGCGCCAGCAGCGAAGAAGAGACCCAGTACTTC. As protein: CASSEEETQYF.

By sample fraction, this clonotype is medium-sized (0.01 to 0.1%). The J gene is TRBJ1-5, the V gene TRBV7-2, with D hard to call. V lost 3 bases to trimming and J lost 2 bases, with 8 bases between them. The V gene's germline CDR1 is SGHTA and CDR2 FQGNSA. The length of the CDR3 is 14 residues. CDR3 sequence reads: CASSFGEGNQPQHF. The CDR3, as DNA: TGTGCCAGCAGCTTCGGGGAAGGCAATCAGCCCCAGCATTTT.

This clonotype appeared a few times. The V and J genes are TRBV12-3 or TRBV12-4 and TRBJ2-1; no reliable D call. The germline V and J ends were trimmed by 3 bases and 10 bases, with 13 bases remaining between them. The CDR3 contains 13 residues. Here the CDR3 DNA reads TGTGCCAGCAGTTTGCCCTCCCCTGGGGAGCAGTTCTTC. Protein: CASSLPSPGEQFF.

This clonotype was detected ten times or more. The CDR3: CASSLVASWVNEQFF. For the CDR3, the DNA is TGTGCCAGCAGCTTAGTGGCCTCTTGGGTCAATGAGCAGTTCTTC. V is TRBV7-2 and J is TRBJ2-1; D gene unclear. Germline CDR1 is SGHTA and CDR2 is FQGNSA. Trimming removed 1 base from V and 6 bases from J, with 13 bases in between. The CDR3 covers 15 residues.

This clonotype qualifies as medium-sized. This CDR3 reads CSVDRTSGGHEQFF. Here the CDR3 DNA reads TGCAGCGTTGATAGGACTAGCGGGGGCCATGAGCAGTTCTTC. The gene calls are TRBV29-1 and TRBJ2-1; TRBD2 matches 13 bases. V shed 3 bases, J shed 8 bases, and the junction held 4 bases outside the gene matches. Germline V gene data show CDR1 as SQVTM and CDR2 as ANQGSEA. CDR3 length: 14 residues.

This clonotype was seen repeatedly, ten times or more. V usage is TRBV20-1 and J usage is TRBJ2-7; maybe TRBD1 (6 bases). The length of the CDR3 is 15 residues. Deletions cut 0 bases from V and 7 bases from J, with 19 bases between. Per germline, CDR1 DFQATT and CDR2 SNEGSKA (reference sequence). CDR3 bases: TGCAGTGCTAGAGATCAGGGCAGGGGAACTGAAGAGCAGTACTTC. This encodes CSARDQGRGTEEQYF.

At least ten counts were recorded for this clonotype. CDR3 region: CASSRPSGSTDTQYF. The CDR3 nucleotides read TGTGCCAGCAGTAGGCCCAGCGGGAGCACAGATACGCAGTATTTT. This chain links TRBV7-2 with TRBJ2-3; D may be TRBD2 (6 bases). The CDR3 contains 15 residues. Germline CDR1 SGHTA, CDR2 FQGNSA. The V end was cut by 6 bases, the J end by 0 bases, with 13 bases between.

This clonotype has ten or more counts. Written as DNA, the CDR3 is TGCAGCGTTGGGGACACGGACTACGAGCAGTACTTC. Amino acids: CSVGDTDYEQYF. V usage is TRBV29-1 and J usage is TRBJ2-7; D may be TRBD1 (6 bases). Trimming shortened V by 4 bases and J by 3 bases, and 10 bases separated the two germline ends. This CDR3 has 12 amino acids. Germline V gene lookup returns CDR1 SQVTM and CDR2 ANQGSEA.

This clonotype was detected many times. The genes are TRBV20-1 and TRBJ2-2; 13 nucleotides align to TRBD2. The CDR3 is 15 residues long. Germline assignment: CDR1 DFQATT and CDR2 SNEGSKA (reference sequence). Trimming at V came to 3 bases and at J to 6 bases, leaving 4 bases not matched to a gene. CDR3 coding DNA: TGCAGTGCTAGGGGGACTAGCGGGATGTCCGGGGAGCTGTTTTTT. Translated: CSARGTSGMSGELFF.

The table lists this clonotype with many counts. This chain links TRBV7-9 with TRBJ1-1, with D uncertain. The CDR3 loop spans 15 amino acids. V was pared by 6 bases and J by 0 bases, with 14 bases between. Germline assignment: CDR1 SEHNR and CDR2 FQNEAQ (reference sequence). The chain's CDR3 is CASRSARNLNTEAFF. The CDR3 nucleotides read TGTGCCAGCAGATCCGCACGGAACTTGAACACTGAAGCTTTCTTT.

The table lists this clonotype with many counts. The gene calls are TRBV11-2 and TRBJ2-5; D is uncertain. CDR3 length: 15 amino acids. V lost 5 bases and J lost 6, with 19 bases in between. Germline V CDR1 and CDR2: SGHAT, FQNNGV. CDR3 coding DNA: TGTGCCAGCAGCACCTGGACCCGGGCTGCGCAGACCCAGTACTTC. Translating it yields CASSTWTRAAQTQYF.

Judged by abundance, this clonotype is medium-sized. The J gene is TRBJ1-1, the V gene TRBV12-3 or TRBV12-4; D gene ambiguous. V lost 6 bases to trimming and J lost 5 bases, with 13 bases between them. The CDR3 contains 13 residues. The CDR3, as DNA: TGTGCCAGCAGCGAGGGAATGAGTACTGAAGCTTTCTTT. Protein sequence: CASSEGMSTEAFF.

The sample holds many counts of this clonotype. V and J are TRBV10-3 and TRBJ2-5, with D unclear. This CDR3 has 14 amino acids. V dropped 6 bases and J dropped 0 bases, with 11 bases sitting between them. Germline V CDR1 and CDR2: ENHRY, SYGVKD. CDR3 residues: CAIRNGPDQETQYF. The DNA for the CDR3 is TGTGCCATCAGGAACGGACCAGACCAAGAGACCCAGTACTTC.

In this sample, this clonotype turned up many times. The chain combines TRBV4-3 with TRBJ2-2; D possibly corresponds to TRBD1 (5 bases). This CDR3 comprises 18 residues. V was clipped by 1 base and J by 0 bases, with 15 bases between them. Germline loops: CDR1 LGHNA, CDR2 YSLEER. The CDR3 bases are TGCGCCAGCAGCCAAGGGGTCGGACAACCCCCGAACACCGGGGAGCTGTTTTTT. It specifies CASSQGVGQPPNTGELFF.

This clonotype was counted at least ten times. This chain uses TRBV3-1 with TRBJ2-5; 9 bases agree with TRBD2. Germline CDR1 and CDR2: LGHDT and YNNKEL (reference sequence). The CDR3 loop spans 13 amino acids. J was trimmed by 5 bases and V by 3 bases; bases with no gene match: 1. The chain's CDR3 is CASSHGLAETQYF. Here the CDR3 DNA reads TGTGCCAGCAGCCATGGACTAGCGGAGACCCAGTACTTC.

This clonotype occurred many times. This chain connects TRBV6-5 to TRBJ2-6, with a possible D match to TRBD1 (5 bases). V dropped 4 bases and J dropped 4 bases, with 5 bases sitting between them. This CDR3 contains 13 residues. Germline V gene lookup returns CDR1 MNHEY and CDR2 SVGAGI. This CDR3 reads CASSSGGANVLTF. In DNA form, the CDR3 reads TGTGCCAGCAGTTCAGGGGGGGCCAACGTCCTGACTTTC.

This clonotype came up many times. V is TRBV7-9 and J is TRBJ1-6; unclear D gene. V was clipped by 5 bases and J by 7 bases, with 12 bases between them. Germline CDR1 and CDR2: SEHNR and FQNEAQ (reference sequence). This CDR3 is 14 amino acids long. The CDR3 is CASSPVRVNSPLHF. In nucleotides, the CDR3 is TGTGCCAGCAGCCCCGTTAGAGTCAATTCACCCCTCCACTTT.

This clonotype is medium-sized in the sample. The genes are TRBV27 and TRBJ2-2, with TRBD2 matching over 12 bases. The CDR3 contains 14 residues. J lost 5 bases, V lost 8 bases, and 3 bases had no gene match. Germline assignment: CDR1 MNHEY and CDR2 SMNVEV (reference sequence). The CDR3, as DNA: TGTGCCAGCTTCGGACTAGCGGGGACCGGGGAGCTGTTTTTT. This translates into CASFGLAGTGELFF.

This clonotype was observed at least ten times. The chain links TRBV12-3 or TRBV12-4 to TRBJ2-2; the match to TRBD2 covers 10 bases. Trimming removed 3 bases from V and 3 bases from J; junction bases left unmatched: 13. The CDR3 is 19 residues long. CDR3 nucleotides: TGTGCCAGCAGTTTTCCTAGCGGGAGAGGGATCGGTCACACCGGGGAGCTGTTTTTT. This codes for CASSFPSGRGIGHTGELFF.

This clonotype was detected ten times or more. CDR3 in amino acids: CAISDGDSTMYTQYF. The CDR3 region has the DNA TGTGCCATCAGTGACGGAGACAGTACTATGTATACGCAGTATTTT. The chain recombines TRBV10-3 with TRBJ2-3; TRBD1 might be the D (5 bases). The germline V gene has CDR1 ENHRY and CDR2 SYGVKD. V was shortened by 3 bases and J by 7 bases, with 17 bases between the two germline ends. The CDR3 is made up of 15 amino acids.

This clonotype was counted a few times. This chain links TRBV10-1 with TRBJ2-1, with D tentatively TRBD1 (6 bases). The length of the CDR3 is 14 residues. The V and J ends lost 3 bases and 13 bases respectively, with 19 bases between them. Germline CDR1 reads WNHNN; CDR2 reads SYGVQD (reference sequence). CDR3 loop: CASSESKGQYNQFF. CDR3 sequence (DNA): TGCGCCAGCAGTGAAAGTAAGGGACAATATAATCAGTTCTTC.

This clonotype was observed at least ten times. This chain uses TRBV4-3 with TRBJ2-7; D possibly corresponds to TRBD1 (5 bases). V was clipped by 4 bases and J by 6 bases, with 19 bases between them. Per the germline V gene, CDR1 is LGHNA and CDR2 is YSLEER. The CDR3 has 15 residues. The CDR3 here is CASSLDRSHNSEQYF. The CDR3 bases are TGCGCCAGCAGCCTTGACAGATCCCATAACTCCGAGCAGTACTTC.

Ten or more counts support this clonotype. CDR3 region: CASSQGPGVSYEQYF. The DNA for the CDR3 is TGTGCCAGCAGCCAAGGCCCGGGAGTCTCCTACGAGCAGTACTTC. The chain is built from TRBV14 and TRBJ2-7; maybe TRBD2 (6 bases). This CDR3 has 15 residues. Trimming took 1 base from V and 0 from J, leaving 10 bases between them. The germline gives CDR1 SGHDN, CDR2 FVKESK.

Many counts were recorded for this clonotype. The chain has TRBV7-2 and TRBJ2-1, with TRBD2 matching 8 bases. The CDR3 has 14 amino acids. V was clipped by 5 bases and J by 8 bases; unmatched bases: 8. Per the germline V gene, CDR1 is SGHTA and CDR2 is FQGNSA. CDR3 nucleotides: TGTGCCAGCAGCGCCGGGACTAGTCTCTATGAGCAGTTCTTC. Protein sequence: CASSAGTSLYEQFF.

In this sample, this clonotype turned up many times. The chain's CDR3 is CASSPPTGLGSYEQFF. CDR3 bases: TGTGCCAGCAGCCCACCGACGGGACTAGGCTCATATGAGCAGTTCTTC. The J gene is TRBJ2-1, the V gene TRBV3-1, with 8 nucleotides matching TRBD2. The junction had 13 bases not matched to a gene; V was cut back by 4 bases and J by 8 bases. This CDR3 is built from 16 residues. Looked up from germline, CDR1 is LGHDT and CDR2 is YNNKEL (reference sequence).